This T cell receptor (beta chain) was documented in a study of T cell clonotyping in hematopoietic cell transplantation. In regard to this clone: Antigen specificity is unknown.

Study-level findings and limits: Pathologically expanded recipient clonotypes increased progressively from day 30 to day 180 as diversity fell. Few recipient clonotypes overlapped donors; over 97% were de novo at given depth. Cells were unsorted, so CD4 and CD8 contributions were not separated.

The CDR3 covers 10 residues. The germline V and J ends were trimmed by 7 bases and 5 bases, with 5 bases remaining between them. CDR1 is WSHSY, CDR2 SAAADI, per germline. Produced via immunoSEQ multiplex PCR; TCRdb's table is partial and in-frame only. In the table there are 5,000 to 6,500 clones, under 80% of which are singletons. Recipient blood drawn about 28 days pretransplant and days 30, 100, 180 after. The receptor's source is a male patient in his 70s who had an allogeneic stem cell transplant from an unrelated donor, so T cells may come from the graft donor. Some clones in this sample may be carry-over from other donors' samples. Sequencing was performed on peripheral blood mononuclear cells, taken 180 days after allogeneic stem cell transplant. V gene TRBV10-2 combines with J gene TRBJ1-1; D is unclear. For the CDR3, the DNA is TGCGCCAGCATCGGGACTGAAGCTTTCTTT. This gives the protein CASIGTEAFF.